This T cell receptor beta chain was identified during a study of cytomegalovirus exposure and HLA in healthy donors. Whole-study results and caveats: It was approximately 150 TCR beta chains that were listed as cytomegalovirus-associated. Most TCR sequences were rare, but some public TCRs occurred in many donors.

Germline values: CDR1 SEHNR, CDR2 FQNEAQ (reference sequence). There are 13 residues in the CDR3. The V and J ends lost 2 bases and 8 bases, in that order; junction bases with no gene match: 5. Some clones are missing from TCRdb's copy, which holds only in-frame ones; the method was immunoSEQ multiplex PCR. The sample yields 45,000 to 65,000 clones, approximately 89% seen once. Only a few counts were recorded for this clone. Its antigen is not known. Sequencing used PBMCs. The chain has TRBV7-9 and TRBJ1-2; 7 bases align to TRBD1. The receptor was isolated from a woman younger than 30 in good health and CMV-seropositive. The DNA for the CDR3 is TGTGCCAGCAGCTTAACAGGGGATGGAGGCTACACCTTC. It encodes CASSLTGDGGYTF.